This T cell receptor beta chain was identified during a study of Graves' ophthalmopathy and Graves' hyperthyroidism. On the study more broadly: The study drew peripheral blood at initial diagnosis, before any treatment.

RNA transcripts were the template, and TCR beta CDR3 regions were amplified from them. The authors performed first-round RT-PCR with HTBI primers and then a second-round multiplex PCR. Using its own MiXCR run on the multiplex PCR reads, TCRdb lists one record per CDR3 protein. The sample holds under 350,000 distinct CDR3 sequences, under 20% seen once. Ten or more counts support this clonotype. The antigen is unknown. Findings and limits, study-wide: Ophthalmopathy versus stable hyperthyroidism: 13-signature model gave 87.88% sensitivity, around 81% specificity.

V lost 5 bases, J lost 7 bases, and 8 bases stayed unmatched. Germline V gene sequence: CDR1 DFQATT, CDR2 SNEGSKA (reference sequence). The CDR3 is 13 residues long. Diagnosis used clinical symptoms, serum thyroxine, TRAb, thyroid ultrasound and orbital computed tomography. Material: peripheral blood. The chain is built from TRBV20-1 and TRBJ1-1, with 9 positions matching TRBD1. The sequence came from an adult man with Graves' ophthalmopathy. CDR3 sequence (DNA): TGCAGTGCTCCGGGACAGGGAGCCTATGAAGCTTTCTTT. Translated, it gives CSAPGQGAYEAFF.